This entry describes one TCR beta chain. The sample comes from a study of cytomegalovirus exposure and HLA in healthy donors. Clones were read by immunoSEQ multiplex PCR, and TCRdb kept only the in-frame ones, dropping some. The top ten hold 3% to 4% of the sample, which has 65,000 to 95,000 clones, 93% seen once. Per the germline V gene, CDR1 is GTSNPN and CDR2 is SVGIG (reference sequence). With V trimmed by 1 base and J by 4 bases, 12 bases remained unmatched. The CDR3 length is 16 residues. Sequenced material: PBMCs. This receptor was identified in a woman aged 30 to 39 in good health and CMV-seronegative. V is TRBV30 and J is TRBJ1-1; TRBD1 aligns across 7 bases. The CDR3 loop reads CAWSDPTGNKGTEAFF. The CDR3 DNA follows: TGTGCCTGGAGTGACCCGACAGGGAATAAGGGCACTGAAGCTTTCTTT.